This entry lists 26 T cell receptor beta chains sequenced from one sample in a study of blood T cell repertoires in COVID-19. Profiled with immunoSEQ multiplex PCR; TCRdb holds only in-frame clones, not every one. This table holds 280,000 or so clones, 80% to 90% found once. Specimen: PBMCs or T cells enriched from blood (not recorded which). The receptors originated from a man aged 30 to 39 who had recovered from COVID-19.

The V call is TRBV6-5, the J call TRBJ2-7; 8 nucleotides line up with TRBD1. V was pared by 9 bases and J by 2 bases, with 9 bases of the junction left unmatched. The CDR3 spans 14 residues. In germline, CDR1 is MNHEY, CDR2 SVGAGI. The CDR3 here is CASSTTGGTYEQYF. The CDR3, as DNA: TGTGCCAGTTCAACCACAGGGGGTACCTACGAGCAGTACTTC.

This clone was observed a handful of times. The rearrangement joins TRBV27 to TRBJ1-2; TRBD1 agrees at 7 bases. Unmatched junction bases numbered 15, after V lost 3 bases and J lost 2 bases. The CDR3 is 18 amino acids. Germline CDR1 and CDR2: MNHEY and SMNVEV (reference sequence). In DNA, the CDR3 is TGTGCCAGCAGTTTCAGTCAGGGACAGCACTCCGAGAACTATGGCTACACCTTC. Encoded protein: CASSFSQGQHSENYGYTF.

This chain connects TRBV29-1 to TRBJ1-1; D gene ambiguous. Germline CDR1 SQVTM, CDR2 ANQGSEA. V lost 6 bases and J 5 bases, leaving 22 bases between the germline ends. This CDR3 is built from 15 residues. The CDR3 sequence is CSVPRSPSRETEAFF. The CDR3 DNA is TGCAGCGTCCCGAGGAGTCCATCGAGGGAGACTGAAGCTTTCTTT. The full variable domain, rest sourced from reference TRBV29-1 and TRBJ1-1, is SAVISQKPSRDICQRGTSLTIQCQVDSQVTMMFWYRQQPGQSLTLIATANQGSEATYESGFVIDKFPISRPNLTFSTLTVSNMSPEDSSIYLCSVPRSPSRETEAFFGQGTRLTVV.

This chain uses TRBV6-5 with TRBJ2-1; 10 bases map to TRBD2. Germline assignment: CDR1 MNHEY and CDR2 SVGAGI. The CDR3 spans 16 residues. Trimming at V came to 3 bases and at J to 10 bases, leaving 12 bases not matched to a gene. The CDR3: CASSYQPSGGAWEQFF. The CDR3, as DNA: TGTGCCAGCAGTTATCAACCCAGCGGGGGGGCCTGGGAGCAGTTCTTC.

The chain joins TRBV5-1 to TRBJ2-3, with 9 bases lining up with TRBD2. CDR1 and CDR2 from the germline V gene are SGHRS and YFSETQ. The junction had 3 bases not matched to a gene; V was cut back by 3 bases and J by 1 base. This CDR3 contains 15 residues. The CDR3 is CASSSAGGRTDTQYF. Here the CDR3 DNA reads TGCGCCAGCAGCTCAGCGGGGGGCCGCACAGATACGCAGTATTTT.

The V call is TRBV30, the J call TRBJ1-5, with TRBD1 matching 9 bases. The CDR3 contains 16 residues. The V gene end was trimmed by 4 bases and the J gene end by 5 bases; junction bases not matched to a gene: 12. The germline gives CDR1 GTSNPN, CDR2 SVGIG (reference sequence). CDR3 DNA: TGTGCCTGGAACCCCCCCGGGACAGGGAAGGATCAGCCCCAGCATTTT. It translates to CAWNPPGTGKDQPQHF.

The chain links TRBV4-3 to TRBJ2-1; 13 bases map to TRBD2. The germline V gene has CDR1 LGHNA and CDR2 YSLEER. The trim removed 1 base at V and 5 bases at J, leaving 5 bases unmatched. CDR3 length: 17 amino acids. CDR3 region: CASSQVRTSGGNNEQFF. CDR3 coding DNA: TGCGCCAGCAGCCAAGTAAGGACTAGCGGGGGCAACAATGAGCAGTTCTTC.

V usage is TRBV23-1 and J usage is TRBJ1-5, with TRBD1 matching over 7 bases. Being an ORF, TRBV23-1 has a function that is uncertain. V shed 4 bases, J shed 0 bases, and the junction held 9 bases outside the gene matches. The CDR3 is 17 residues long. The CDR3 loop reads CASSPPGTALSNQPQHF. The CDR3 DNA follows: TGCGCCAGCAGTCCGCCCGGGACAGCACTTAGCAATCAGCCCCAGCATTTT.

This clone has only a few counts. The gene calls are TRBV11-2 and TRBJ1-2; D gene uncertain. V lost 4 bases, J lost 3 bases, and 9 bases lay in between. The CDR3 runs to 13 residues. Germline V gives CDR1 SGHAT, CDR2 FQNNGV. CDR3 bases: TGTGCCAGCAGCTATGCCCCGGACTATGGCTACACCTTC. It encodes CASSYAPDYGYTF. Supplemented by reference TRBV11-2 and TRBJ1-2, the full variable domain reads EAGVAQSPRYKIIEKRQSVAFWCNPISGHATLYWYQQILGQGPKLLIQFQNNGVVDDSQLPKDRFSAERLKGVDSTLKIQPAKLEDSAVYLCASSYAPDYGYTFGSGTRLTVV.

Comments on this clone: The identical CDR3 is also encoded by other nucleotide sequences in the sample. In DNA, the CDR3 is TGTGCCAGCAGCGTCGACACTAGCTACGAGCAGTACTTC. Amino acids: CASSVDTSYEQYF. The V and J genes are TRBV9 and TRBJ2-7; D is possibly TRBD2 (5 bases). The CDR3 is 13 amino acids. V was shortened by 2 bases and J by 3 bases, with 9 bases between the two germline ends. Germline values: CDR1 SGDLS, CDR2 YYNGEE.

V usage is TRBV5-6 and J usage is TRBJ1-2; maybe TRBD1 (5 bases). V gave up 0 bases and J gave up 2 bases, with 11 bases separating them. From germline, CDR1 is SGHDT and CDR2 YYEEEE. The CDR3 runs 15 residues. Here the CDR3 DNA reads TGTGCCAGCAGCTTGGGAGCGGGGACGAACTATGGCTACACCTTC. The encoded protein is CASSLGAGTNYGYTF.

The gene calls are TRBV5-8 and TRBJ1-5; D gene uncertain. V lost 2 bases, J lost 2 bases, and 5 bases lay in between. The germline CDR1 and CDR2 sequences are SGHTS and YDEGEE. CDR3 length equals 13 residues. The CDR3 nucleotides read TGTGCCAGCAGCTTAAGCGGCAATCAGCCCCAGCATTTT. This gives the protein CASSLSGNQPQHF.

The chain links TRBV6-5 to TRBJ1-4, with D perhaps TRBD1 (5 bases). V lost 2 bases to trimming and J lost 4 bases, with 8 bases between them. Germline loops: CDR1 MNHEY, CDR2 SVGAGI. CDR3 length: 14 amino acids. CDR3 bases: TGTGCCAGCAGTTACGGCCAGGGTAATGAAAAACTGTTTTTT. Protein: CASSYGQGNEKLFF.

The V call is TRBV7-9, the J call TRBJ2-2; TRBD1 matches at 9 bases. CDR1 SEHNR and CDR2 FQNEAQ come from the germline V gene (reference sequence). The CDR3 runs to 15 residues. V shed 1 base and J 7 bases; nucleotides not matched to a gene: 4. CDR3: CASSLGDRDDGELFF. The CDR3 DNA sequence: TGTGCCAGCAGCTTAGGGGACAGGGATGACGGGGAGCTGTTTTTT.

The chain joins TRBV3-1 (or the pseudogene TRBV3-2) to TRBJ1-1, with D possibly being TRBD1 (5 bases). Germline V CDR1 and CDR2: LGHDT, YNNKEL (reference sequence). The CDR3 runs to 15 residues. V was clipped by 3 bases and J by 5 bases, with 16 bases between them. Here the CDR3 DNA reads TGTGCCAGCAGCCACTATGGAGGGGTAGGTACTGAAGCTTTCTTT. Amino acids: CASSHYGGVGTEAFF.

The chain joins TRBV9 to TRBJ1-1; D remains ambiguous. The CDR3 loop spans 15 amino acids. Germline CDR1 is SGDLS and CDR2 is YYNGEE. V lost 0 bases, J lost 0 bases, and 9 bases lay in between. The CDR3, as DNA: TGTGCCAGCAGCGTAGTAGGCAGGTTGAACACTGAAGCTTTCTTT. Amino acid sequence: CASSVVGRLNTEAFF.

In DNA form, the CDR3 reads TGTGCCGGGGTAGGCCAGGGCAACTATGGCTACACCTTC. It codes for CAGVGQGNYGYTF. V is TRBV30 and J is TRBJ1-2; possibly TRBD1 for D (5 bases). The V and J ends lost 8 bases and 2 bases respectively, with 15 bases between them. Germline lookup yields CDR1 GTSNPN and CDR2 SVGIG (reference sequence). The CDR3 is 13 amino acids. The whole variable domain, remainder taken from reference TRBV30 and TRBJ1-2, is SQTIHQWPATLVQPVGSPLSLECTVEGTSNPNLYWYRQAAGRGLQLLFYSVGIGQISSEVPQNLSASRPQDRQFILSSKKLLLSDSGFYLCAGVGQGNYGYTFGSGTRLTVV.

This chain uses TRBV7-2 with TRBJ2-7, with TRBD1 identical over 8 bases. With V trimmed by 5 bases and J by 3 bases, 6 bases remained unmatched. CDR1 is SGHTA, CDR2 FQGNSA, per germline. The CDR3 runs 14 residues. The CDR3 coding sequence is TGTGCCAGCAGCACGCGGACAGGGAACTACGAGCAGTACTTC. It is translated as CASSTRTGNYEQYF.

The chain links TRBV7-3 to TRBJ1-1; 11 bases match TRBD1. The CDR3 extends over 16 amino acids. V lost 4 bases and J lost 4; bases outside the gene matches: 8. Germline V gene data show CDR1 as SGHTA and CDR2 as FQGTGA. CDR3 nucleotides: TGTGCCAGCAGCTATGGACAGGGGGCAAGTGTCACTGAAGCTTTCTTT. Amino acids: CASSYGQGASVTEAFF.

CDR3 residues: CASHGGQNTGELFF. CDR3 sequence (DNA): TGTGCCAGCCATGGGGGACAGAACACCGGGGAGCTGTTTTTT. This rearrangement joins TRBV7-9 to TRBJ2-2; perhaps TRBD1 as D (6 bases). Trimming left V 8 bases short and J 1 base short, with 11 bases between. Per germline, CDR1 SEHNR and CDR2 FQNEAQ (reference sequence). CDR3 length: 14 residues.

This rearrangement joins TRBV14 to TRBJ2-5, with D possibly matching TRBD2 (5 bases). Germline lookup yields CDR1 SGHDN and CDR2 FVKESK. The CDR3 consists of 14 residues. V shed 4 bases and J shed 7 bases, with 16 bases lying between them. The CDR3 bases are TGTGCCAGCAGCCCTATGGACCCCCGGGGGACCCAGTACTTC. This encodes CASSPMDPRGTQYF.

This chain uses TRBV27 with TRBJ2-1, with D uncertain. Trimming left V 2 bases short and J 0 bases short, with 8 bases between. CDR3 length: 15 amino acids. CDR1 is MNHEY and CDR2 is SMNVEV in the germline V gene (reference sequence). CDR3 DNA: TGTGCCAGCAGTTTAGAGCCGGGCTCCTACAATGAGCAGTTCTTC. Residues: CASSLEPGSYNEQFF.

This chain joins TRBV15 and TRBJ1-4; possible D gene TRBD1, 6 bases. Germline V lookup: CDR1 LNHNV, CDR2 YYDKDF (reference sequence). The CDR3 covers 14 residues. Trimming removed 5 bases from V and 8 bases from J, with 15 bases in between. The CDR3 sequence: CATSSPGEEEKLFF. In DNA form, the CDR3 reads TGTGCCACCAGCTCCCCAGGGGAAGAAGAAAAACTGTTTTTT.

The V gene is TRBV4-1, the J gene TRBJ2-2, with no clear D. Germline loops: CDR1 MGHRA, CDR2 YSYEKL. The CDR3 has 16 residues. The germline V and J ends were trimmed by 0 bases and 3 bases, with 11 bases remaining between them. The CDR3: CASSQDQRRYTGELFF. The CDR3 region has the DNA TGCGCCAGCAGCCAAGATCAACGCAGGTACACCGGGGAGCTGTTTTTT.

The sample holds one count of this clone. The DNA of the CDR3 is TGTGCCAGCAGGACCCACACAGGGAACTATGGCTACACCTTC. The encoded protein is CASRTHTGNYGYTF. This chain links TRBV28 with TRBJ1-2, with D possibly TRBD1 on 6 matching bases. V was shortened by 6 bases and J by 2 bases, with 13 bases between the two germline ends. The CDR3 runs 14 residues. Germline CDR1 reads MDHEN; CDR2 reads SYDVKM.

Only a few counts were recorded for this clone. This rearrangement joins TRBV5-6 to TRBJ1-6; 7 bases fit TRBD1. The CDR3 totals 13 residues. Losses at the gene ends were 1 base for V and 13 bases for J; bases not matched to a gene: 5. The germline V gene encodes CDR1 SGHDT and CDR2 YYEEEE. The chain's CDR3 is CASSLTGVGPLHF. The CDR3 DNA reads TGTGCCAGCAGCTTGACAGGGGTCGGGCCCCTCCACTTT.